This TCR beta chain was profiled in a study of OX40 agonist ivuxolimab in advanced cancers. Study details: Every patient in dose escalation had hepatocellular carcinoma, melanoma, renal cell or head and neck cancer.

The CDR3 covers 16 residues. The V and J ends lost 0 bases and 5 bases, in that order; junction bases with no gene match: 8. Germline V gene data show CDR1 as KGHSH and CDR2 as LQKENI. Peripheral blood came from all dose cohorts at three timepoints. As for this clone: The antigen is not known.

Sequenced by immunoSEQ multiplex PCR; TCRdb stores in-frame clones only, minus some. This table has around 86,000 clones, approximately 90% appearing once. Broader study findings: More expanded clones were seen, on average, in CD8+ T cells than in CD4+.

The sequencing used CD4+ or CD8+ T cells sorted from blood, collected in a trial of the OX40 agonist ivuxolimab. This sequence was found in an adult with an advanced solid tumor such as melanoma, head and neck, liver or kidney cancer. V and J are TRBV18 and TRBJ2-5; 8 bases align to TRBD1. The CDR3 region is CASSPPAGGAWETQYF. CDR3 coding DNA: TGTGCCAGCTCACCACCGGCAGGGGGCGCCTGGGAGACCCAGTACTTC.